This is a list of T cell receptor beta chains from one sample in a study of OX40 agonist ivuxolimab in advanced cancers. Sequenced by immunoSEQ multiplex PCR; TCRdb stores in-frame clones only, minus some. The sample lists around 70,000 clones; around 82% were seen once. Source: CD4+ or CD8+ T cells sorted from blood, taken in a trial of the OX40 agonist ivuxolimab. These receptors all come from an adult with an advanced solid tumor such as melanoma, head and neck, liver or kidney cancer. The CDR3 runs from the conserved cysteine through the conserved F or W. The D gene is left open where the match is weak. A clone size is listed for some rows: how often the clone was seen (once, few, many), or a class if it is expanded.

>TRBJ2-1|-|TRBD2|TRBV7-7|17
CASSLEVASGGYNEQFF
TGTGCCAGCAGCTTAGAGGTGGCTAGCGGGGGATACAATGAGCAGTTCTTC
>TRBJ1-3|-|-|TRBV12-5|14
CASSGGFSGNTIYF
TGTGCTAGCTCTGGGGGATTCTCTGGAAACACCATATATTTT
>TRBJ1-5|few|-|TRBV20-1|11
CSAPRGWVWHF
TGCAGTGCCCCCCGGGGCTGGGTTTGGCATTTT
>TRBJ2-3|-|-|TRBV15|17
CATSRDKARARSDTQYF
TGTGCCACCAGCAGAGATAAGGCGAGGGCCCGCTCAGATACGCAGTATTTT
>TRBJ1-1|-|TRBD1|TRBV5-1|14
CASSWDRANTEAFF
TGCGCCAGCAGCTGGGACAGGGCCAACACTGAAGCTTTCTTT
>TRBJ2-1|few|TRBD1|TRBV5-1|16
CASSLGQQGFDNEQFF
TGCGCCAGCAGCTTGGGACAACAGGGGTTTGACAATGAGCAGTTCTTC
>TRBJ1-2|-|-|TRBV2|14
CASSEGRGNYGYTF
TGTGCCAGCAGTGAAGGAAGAGGGAACTATGGCTACACCTTC
>TRBJ1-3|-|-|TRBV2|14
CASSLQGAGNTIYF
TGTGCCAGCAGTCTCCAGGGAGCTGGAAACACCATATATTTT
>TRBJ2-7|-|TRBD2|TRBV4-2|14
CASSQDLAAYEQYF
TGTGCCAGCAGCCAAGATCTAGCGGCCTACGAGCAGTACTTC
>TRBJ2-7|once|TRBD1|TRBV28|14
CASSPRQGRYEQYF
TGTGCCAGCAGTCCCCGACAGGGGCGCTACGAGCAGTACTTC
>TRBJ1-1|-|-|TRBV5-1|14
CASSPLTANTEAFF
TGCGCCAGCAGCCCCCTCACAGCGAACACTGAAGCTTTCTTT
>TRBJ1-2|once|-|TRBV2|13
CASKQQELYGYTF
TGTGCCAGCAAGCAACAGGAACTCTATGGCTACACCTTC
>TRBJ2-7|-|-|TRBV18|12
CASSPAGNEQYF
TGTGCCAGCTCACCAGCGGGGAACGAGCAGTACTTC
>TRBJ2-2|-|TRBD2|TRBV6-1|15
CASSKGLAGTGELFF
TGTGCCAGCAGTAAGGGACTAGCGGGAACAGGGGAGCTGTTTTTT
>TRBJ1-2|-|TRBD1|TRBV6-5|15
CASSYSRQGVSGYTF
TGTGCCAGCAGTTACTCGAGGCAGGGGGTCAGTGGCTACACCTTC
>TRBJ2-1|-|TRBD2|TRBV28|18
CASVGLAGGLGSYNEQFF
TGTGCCAGCGTGGGACTAGCGGGGGGGCTGGGTTCCTACAATGAGCAGTTCTTC
>TRBJ2-7|-|-|TRBV2|13
CASRPGPSYEQYF
TGTGCCAGCAGACCGGGACCCAGTTACGAGCAGTACTTC
>TRBJ2-3|-|TRBD2|TRBV6-5|15
CASRAGVGYTDTQYF
TGTGCCAGCAGGGCGGGAGTAGGGTACACAGATACGCAGTATTTT
>TRBJ1-4|-|-|TRBV5-1|14
CASSPGTDNEKLFF
TGCGCCAGCAGCCCTGGGACGGATAATGAAAAACTGTTTTTT
>TRBJ2-3|-|-|TRBV7-2|13
CASRRQITDTQYF
TGTGCCAGCAGGCGACAGATCACAGATACGCAGTATTTT
>TRBJ1-5|few|-|TRBV2|14
CASSVSSFDQPQHF
TGTGCCAGCAGTGTTTCCAGTTTCGATCAGCCCCAGCATTTT
>TRBJ1-4|-|-|TRBV6-6|15
CASSYSTGYNEKLFF
TGTGCCAGCAGTTACTCGACGGGATACAATGAAAAACTGTTTTTT
>TRBJ2-1|-|-|TRBV27|16
CASSLVLTSSYNEQFF
TGTGCCAGCAGTTTAGTATTGACGAGCTCCTACAATGAGCAGTTCTTC
>TRBJ1-1|-|TRBD1|TRBV7-9|14
CASSYAQGTEETFF
TGTGCCAGCAGTTATGCCCAGGGGACAGAAGAGACTTTCTTT
>TRBJ1-3|-|-|TRBV6-1|13
CASRGSSGNTIYF
TGTGCCAGCAGGGGCAGCTCTGGAAACACCATATATTTT
>TRBJ2-2|-|TRBD2|TRBV4-1|16
CASSPRTSGRIGELFF
TGCGCCAGCAGCCCCCGGACTAGCGGGCGTATCGGGGAGCTGTTTTTT
>TRBJ1-1|once|TRBD1|TRBV28|14
CASNIDRVNTEAFF
TGTGCCAGCAACATCGACAGGGTTAACACTGAAGCTTTCTTT
>TRBJ2-1|-|TRBD2|TRBV28|14
CASKLAGSNNEQFF
TGTGCCAGCAAACTAGCGGGATCCAACAATGAGCAGTTCTTC
>TRBJ2-2|-|TRBD1|TRBV18|16
CASSPRETGATGELFF
TGTGCCAGCTCACCACGAGAGACAGGGGCCACCGGGGAGCTGTTTTTT
>TRBJ2-7|-|TRBD2|TRBV5-4|16
CASSRTSGRDNYEQYF
TGTGCCAGCAGCCGGACTAGCGGGAGAGATAACTACGAGCAGTACTTC